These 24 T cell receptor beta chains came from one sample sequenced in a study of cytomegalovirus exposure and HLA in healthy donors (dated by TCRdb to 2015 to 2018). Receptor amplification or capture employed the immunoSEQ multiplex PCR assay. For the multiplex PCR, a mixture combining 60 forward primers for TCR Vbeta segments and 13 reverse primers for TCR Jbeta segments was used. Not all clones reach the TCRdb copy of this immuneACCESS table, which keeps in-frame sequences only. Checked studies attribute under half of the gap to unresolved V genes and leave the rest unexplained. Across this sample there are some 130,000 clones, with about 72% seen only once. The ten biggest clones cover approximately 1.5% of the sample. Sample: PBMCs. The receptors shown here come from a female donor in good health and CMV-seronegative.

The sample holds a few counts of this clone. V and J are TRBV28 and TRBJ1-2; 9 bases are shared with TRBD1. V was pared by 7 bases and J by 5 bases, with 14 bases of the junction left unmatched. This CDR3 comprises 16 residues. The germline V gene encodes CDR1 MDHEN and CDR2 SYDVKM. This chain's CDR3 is CASNRPRGQGWYGYTF. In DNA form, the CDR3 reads TGTGCCAGCAACCGACCGCGGGGACAGGGCTGGTATGGCTACACCTTC.

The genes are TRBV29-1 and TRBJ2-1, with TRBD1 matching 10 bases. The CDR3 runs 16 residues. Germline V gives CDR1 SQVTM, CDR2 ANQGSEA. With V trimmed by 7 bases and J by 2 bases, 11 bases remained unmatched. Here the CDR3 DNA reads TGCAGCGCCCCCACCCCGGACAGGGGGACCTACAATGAGCAGTTCTTC. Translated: CSAPTPDRGTYNEQFF.

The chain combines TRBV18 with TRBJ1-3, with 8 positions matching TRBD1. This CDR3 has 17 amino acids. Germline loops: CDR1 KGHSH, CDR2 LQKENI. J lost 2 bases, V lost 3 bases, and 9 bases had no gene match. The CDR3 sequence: CASSPAQGALAGNTIYF. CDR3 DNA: TGTGCCAGCTCACCGGCCCAGGGGGCGTTAGCTGGAAACACCATATATTTT.

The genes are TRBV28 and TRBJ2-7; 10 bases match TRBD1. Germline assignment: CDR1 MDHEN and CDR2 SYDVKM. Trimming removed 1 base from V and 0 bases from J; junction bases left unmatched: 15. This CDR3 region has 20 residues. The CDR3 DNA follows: TGTGCCAGCAGTTTATCCTCGACAGGGGGCTGGGACAAATACTCCTACGAGCAGTACTTC. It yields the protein CASSLSSTGGWDKYSYEQYF.

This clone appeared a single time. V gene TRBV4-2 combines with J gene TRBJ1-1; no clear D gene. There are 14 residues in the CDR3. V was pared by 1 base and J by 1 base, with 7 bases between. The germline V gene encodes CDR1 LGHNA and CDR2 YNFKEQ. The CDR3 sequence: CASSQVTENTEAFF. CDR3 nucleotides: TGTGCCAGCAGCCAAGTAACAGAGAACACTGAAGCTTTCTTT.

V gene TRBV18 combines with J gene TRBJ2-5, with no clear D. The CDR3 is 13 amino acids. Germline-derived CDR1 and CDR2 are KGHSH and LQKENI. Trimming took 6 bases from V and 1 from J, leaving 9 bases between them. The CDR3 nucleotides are TGTGCCAGCTCCCCGAGCACCCAAGAGACCCAGTACTTC. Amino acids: CASSPSTQETQYF.

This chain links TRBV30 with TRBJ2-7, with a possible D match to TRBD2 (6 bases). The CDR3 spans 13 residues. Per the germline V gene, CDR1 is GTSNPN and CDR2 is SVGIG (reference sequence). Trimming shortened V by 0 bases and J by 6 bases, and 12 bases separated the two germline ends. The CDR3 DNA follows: TGTGCCTGGAGTGTCTTCGGGGGAGGCGAGCAGTACTTC. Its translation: CAWSVFGGGEQYF.

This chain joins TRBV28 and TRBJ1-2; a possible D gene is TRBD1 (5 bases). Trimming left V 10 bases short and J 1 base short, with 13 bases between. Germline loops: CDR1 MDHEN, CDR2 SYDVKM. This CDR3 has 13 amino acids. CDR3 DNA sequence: TGTGCCACCGGACCGACAGATAACTATGGCTACACCTTC. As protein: CATGPTDNYGYTF.

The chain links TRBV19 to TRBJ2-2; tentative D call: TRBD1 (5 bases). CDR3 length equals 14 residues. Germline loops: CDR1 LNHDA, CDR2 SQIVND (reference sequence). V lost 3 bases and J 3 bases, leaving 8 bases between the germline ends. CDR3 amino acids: CASSILQDTGELFF. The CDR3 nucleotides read TGTGCCAGTAGTATCCTACAGGACACCGGGGAGCTGTTTTTT. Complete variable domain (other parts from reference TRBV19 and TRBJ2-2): DGGITQSPKYLFRKEGQNVTLSCEQNLNHDAMYWYRQDPGQGLRLIYYSQIVNDFQKGDIAEGYSVSREKKESFPLTVTSAQKNPTAFYLCASSILQDTGELFFGEGSRLTVL.

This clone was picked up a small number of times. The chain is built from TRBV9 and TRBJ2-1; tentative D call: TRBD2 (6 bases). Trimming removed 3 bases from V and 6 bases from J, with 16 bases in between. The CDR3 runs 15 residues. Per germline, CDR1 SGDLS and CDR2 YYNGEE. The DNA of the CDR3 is TGTGCCAGCAGCGCTCACATAGCGGAGCTCAATGAGCAGTTCTTC. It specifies CASSAHIAELNEQFF.

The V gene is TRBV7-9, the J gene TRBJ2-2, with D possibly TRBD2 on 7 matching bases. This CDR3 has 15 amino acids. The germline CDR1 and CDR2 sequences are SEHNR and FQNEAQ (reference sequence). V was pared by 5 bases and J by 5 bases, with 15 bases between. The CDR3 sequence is CASSKTQGGTGELFF. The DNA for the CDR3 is TGTGCCAGCAGCAAAACACAGGGAGGGACCGGGGAGCTGTTTTTT. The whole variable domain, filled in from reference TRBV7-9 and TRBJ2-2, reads DTGVSQNPRHKITKRGQNVTFRCDPISEHNRLYWYRQTLGQGPEFLTYFQNEAQLEKSRLLSDRFSAERPKGSFSTLEIQRTEQGDSAMYLCASSKTQGGTGELFFGEGSRLTVL.

The CDR3 protein is CASSHLPRLAGEETQYF. The CDR3 region has the DNA TGCGCCAGCAGCCATCTCCCCCGACTAGCGGGAGAGGAGACCCAGTACTTC. The rearrangement links TRBV4-3 to TRBJ2-5, with TRBD2 matching over 12 bases. The germline gives CDR1 LGHNA, CDR2 YSLEER. The V gene end was trimmed by 3 bases and the J gene end by 5 bases; junction bases not matched to a gene: 10. This CDR3 is 17 amino acids long.

Here the CDR3 reads CAMGQHYTGELFF. The CDR3 nucleotides are TGTGCCATGGGACAGCATTACACCGGGGAGCTGTTTTTT. This chain connects TRBV30 to TRBJ2-2; 7 nucleotides agree with TRBD1. CDR1 is GTSNPN, CDR2 SVGIG, per germline (reference sequence). V was clipped by 8 bases and J by 3 bases; unmatched bases: 6. The CDR3 spans 13 residues.

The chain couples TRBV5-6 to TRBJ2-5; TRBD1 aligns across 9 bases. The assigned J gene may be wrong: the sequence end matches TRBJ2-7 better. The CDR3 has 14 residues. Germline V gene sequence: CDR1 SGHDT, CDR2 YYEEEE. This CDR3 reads CASSDGDRDYEQYF. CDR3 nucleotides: TGTGCCAGCAGCGATGGGGACAGGGACTACGAGCAGTACTTC.

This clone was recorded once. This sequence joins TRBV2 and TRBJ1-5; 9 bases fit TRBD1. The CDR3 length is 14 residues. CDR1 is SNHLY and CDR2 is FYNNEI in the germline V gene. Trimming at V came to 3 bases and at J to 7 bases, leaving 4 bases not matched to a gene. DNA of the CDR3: TGTGCCAGCAGTGAGGACAGGGGCGGCCAGCCCCAGCATTTT. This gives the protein CASSEDRGGQPQHF.

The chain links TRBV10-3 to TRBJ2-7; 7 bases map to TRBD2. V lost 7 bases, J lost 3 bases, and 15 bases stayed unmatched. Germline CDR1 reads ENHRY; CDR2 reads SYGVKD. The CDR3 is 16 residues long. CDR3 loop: CAITPSAFGGGYEQYF. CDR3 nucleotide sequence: TGTGCCATCACCCCTAGCGCTTTTGGGGGGGGCTACGAGCAGTACTTC.

The CDR3 sequence: CASSPRNRGQNSPLHF. CDR3 sequence (DNA): TGTGCCAGCTCACCCAGGAATAGGGGACAGAATTCACCCCTCCACTTT. The chain links TRBV18 to TRBJ1-6; 7 bases align to TRBD1. CDR1 KGHSH and CDR2 LQKENI come from the germline V gene. The CDR3 has 16 residues. V lost 3 bases, J lost 7 bases, and 9 bases stayed unmatched.

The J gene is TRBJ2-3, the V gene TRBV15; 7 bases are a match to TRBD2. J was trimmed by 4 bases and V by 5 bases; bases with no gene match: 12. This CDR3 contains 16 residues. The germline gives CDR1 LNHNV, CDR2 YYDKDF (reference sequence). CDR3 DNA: TGTGCCACCAGCGTATCTGCGGGAGTGGGGGCAGATACGCAGTATTTT. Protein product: CATSVSAGVGADTQYF. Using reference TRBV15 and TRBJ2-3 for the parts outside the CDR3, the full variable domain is DAMVIQNPRYQVTQFGKPVTLSCSQTLNHNVMYWYQQKSSQAPKLLFHYYDKDFNNEADTPDNFQSRRPNTSFCFLDIRSPGLGDTAMYLCATSVSAGVGADTQYFGPGTRLTVL.

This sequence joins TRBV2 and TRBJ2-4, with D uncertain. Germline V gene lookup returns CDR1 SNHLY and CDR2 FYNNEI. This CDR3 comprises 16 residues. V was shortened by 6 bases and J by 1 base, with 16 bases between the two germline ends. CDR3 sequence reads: CASSLTPARAKNIQYF. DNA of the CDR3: TGTGCCAGCAGCCTCACTCCCGCGAGGGCCAAAAACATTCAGTACTTC.

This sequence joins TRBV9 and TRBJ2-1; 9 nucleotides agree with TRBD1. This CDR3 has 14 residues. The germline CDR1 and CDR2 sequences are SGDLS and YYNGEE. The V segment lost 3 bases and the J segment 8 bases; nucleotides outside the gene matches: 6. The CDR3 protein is CASSAQGAKDEQFF. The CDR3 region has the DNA TGTGCCAGCAGCGCACAGGGGGCGAAGGATGAGCAGTTCTTC.

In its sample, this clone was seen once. The CDR3 DNA reads TGTGCCAGCAGCCAAACAGGGTCGGGACTAGCGGCAGGCGGGGAGCTGTTTTTT. Encoded protein: CASSQTGSGLAAGGELFF. The rearrangement links TRBV4-2 to TRBJ2-2, with 11 positions matching TRBD2. The V segment lost 2 bases and the J segment 7 bases; nucleotides outside the gene matches: 12. CDR1 LGHNA and CDR2 YNFKEQ come from the germline V gene. This CDR3 is built from 18 residues.

In DNA, the CDR3 is TGTGCCAGCAGTTACGACGGCCGGGTTTTCGGAGAACTGTTTTTT. This translates into CASSYDGRVFGELFF. The chain combines TRBV6-6 with TRBJ1-4; no clear D. V lost 2 bases and J 12 bases, leaving 19 bases between the germline ends. CDR1 MNHNY and CDR2 SVGAGI come from the germline V gene (reference sequence). The CDR3 contains 15 residues.

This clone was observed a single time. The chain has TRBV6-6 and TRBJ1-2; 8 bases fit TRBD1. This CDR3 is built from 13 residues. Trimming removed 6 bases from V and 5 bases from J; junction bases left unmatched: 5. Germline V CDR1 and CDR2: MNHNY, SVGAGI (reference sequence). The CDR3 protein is CASSRGQSYGYTF. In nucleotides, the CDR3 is TGTGCCAGCAGCAGGGGGCAGTCATATGGCTACACCTTC.

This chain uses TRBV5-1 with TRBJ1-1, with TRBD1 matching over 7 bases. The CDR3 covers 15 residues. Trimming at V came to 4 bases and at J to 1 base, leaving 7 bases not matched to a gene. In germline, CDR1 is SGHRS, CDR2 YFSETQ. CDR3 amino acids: CASSRGTVPNTEAFF. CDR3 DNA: TGCGCCAGCAGCCGGGGGACAGTCCCGAACACTGAAGCTTTCTTT.